There are many counts of the clone carrying this T cell receptor (beta chain). Its antigen is as yet unknown. The library protocol tagged each TCR cDNA with a unique molecular identifier. TCRdb recomputed calls from the 5' RACE reads with MiXCR, one row per CDR3 protein. This repertoire shows 18,000 or so distinct CDR3 sequences, 5.5% to 8.5% found once; its top ten account for approximately 22%. The entry originates in a study of spatial heterogeneity in lung cancer. Study-level findings and limits: For expanded intratumoral alpha and beta TCRs, counts tracked tumor mutation counts.

Germline V CDR1 and CDR2: SGHAT, FQNNGV. V gave up 3 bases and J gave up 5 bases, with 19 bases separating them. The length of the CDR3 is 16 residues. Time point here: sample taken at primary tumor resection. The TCR sequence derives from a female donor with early-stage non-small cell lung cancer. Sequencing used lung tumor tissue, obtained at surgery. J is TRBJ1-1 and V is TRBV11-2; possible D gene TRBD1, 5 bases. The CDR3 loop reads CASSLALDSWGTEAFF. Written as DNA, the CDR3 is TGTGCCAGCAGCTTGGCTCTTGACAGCTGGGGGACTGAAGCTTTCTTT.